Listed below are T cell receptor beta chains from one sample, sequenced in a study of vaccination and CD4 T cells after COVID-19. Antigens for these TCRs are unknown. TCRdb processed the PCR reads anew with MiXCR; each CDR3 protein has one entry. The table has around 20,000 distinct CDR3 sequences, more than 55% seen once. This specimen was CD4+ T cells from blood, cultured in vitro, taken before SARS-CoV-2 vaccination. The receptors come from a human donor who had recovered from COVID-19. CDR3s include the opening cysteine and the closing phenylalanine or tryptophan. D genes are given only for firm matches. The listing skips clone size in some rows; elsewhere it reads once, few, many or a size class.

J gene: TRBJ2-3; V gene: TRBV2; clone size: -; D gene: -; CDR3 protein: CASRRSWAADTQYF; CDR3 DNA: TGTGCCAGCAGGAGGAGCTGGGCGGCAGATACGCAGTATTTT
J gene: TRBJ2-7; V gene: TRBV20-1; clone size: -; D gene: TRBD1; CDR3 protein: CRADRDPYEQYF; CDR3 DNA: TGCAGGGCTGACAGGGACCCCTACGAGCAGTACTTC
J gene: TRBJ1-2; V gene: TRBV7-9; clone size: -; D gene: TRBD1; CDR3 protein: CASSLTGAGYTF; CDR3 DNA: TGTGCCAGCAGCCTTACAGGGGCTGGCTACACCTTC
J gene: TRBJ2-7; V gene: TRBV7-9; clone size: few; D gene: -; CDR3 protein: CASSSSGSYEQYF; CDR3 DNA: TGTGCCAGCAGCTCGAGCGGTTCCTACGAGCAGTACTTC
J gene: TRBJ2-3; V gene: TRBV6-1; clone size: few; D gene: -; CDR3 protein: CASSRDIYTQYF; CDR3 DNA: TGTGCCAGCAGCCGGGACATTTATACGCAGTATTTT
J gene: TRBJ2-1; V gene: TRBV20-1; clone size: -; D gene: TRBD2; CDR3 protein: CSACKPGGGLVCREQFF; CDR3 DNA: TGCAGTGCCTGTAAACCAGGAGGGGGACTAGTGTGCAGAGAGCAGTTCTTC
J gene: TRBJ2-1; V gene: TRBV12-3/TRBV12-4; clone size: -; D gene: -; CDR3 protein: CASSLAAGTTYNEQFF; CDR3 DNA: TGTGCCAGCAGTTTAGCGGCTGGAACAACCTACAATGAGCAGTTCTTC
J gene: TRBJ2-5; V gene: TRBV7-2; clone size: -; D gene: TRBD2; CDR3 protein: CASSLALGLAETQYF; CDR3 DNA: TGTGCCAGCAGCTTAGCGCTGGGACTAGCAGAGACCCAGTACTTC
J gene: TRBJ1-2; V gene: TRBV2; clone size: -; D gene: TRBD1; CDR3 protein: CASSTRGLRYGYTF; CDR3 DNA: TGTGCCAGCAGTACCAGGGGGCTCCGCTATGGCTACACCTTC
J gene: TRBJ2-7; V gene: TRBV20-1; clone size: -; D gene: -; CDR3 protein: CSARSGGYYEQYF; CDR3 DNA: TGCAGTGCTAGATCGGGCGGGTACTACGAGCAGTACTTC
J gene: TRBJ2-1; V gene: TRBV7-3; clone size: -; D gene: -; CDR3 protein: CASSPAAYNEQFF; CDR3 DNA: TGTGCCAGCAGCCCCGCGGCCTACAATGAGCAGTTCTTC
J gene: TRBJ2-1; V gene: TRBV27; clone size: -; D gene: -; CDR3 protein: CASSSLSINNEQFF; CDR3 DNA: TGTGCCAGCAGTAGTCTCTCCATAAACAATGAGCAGTTCTTC
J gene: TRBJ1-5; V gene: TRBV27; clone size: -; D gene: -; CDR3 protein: CASSLIRGAIWTQHF; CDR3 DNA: TGTGCCAGCAGTTTAATTAGGGGCGCGATCTGGACCCAGCATTTT
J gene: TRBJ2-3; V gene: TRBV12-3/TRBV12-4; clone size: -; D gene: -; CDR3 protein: CASSASRGRDTQYF; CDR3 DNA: TGTGCCAGCAGTGCCTCTAGAGGGCGAGATACGCAGTATTTT
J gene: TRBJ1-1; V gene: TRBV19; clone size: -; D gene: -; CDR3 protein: CASSGMNTEAFF; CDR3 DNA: TGTGCCAGTAGTGGGATGAACACTGAAGCTTTCTTT
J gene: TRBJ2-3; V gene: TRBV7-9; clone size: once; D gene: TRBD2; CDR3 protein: CASSLAGRDTDTQYF; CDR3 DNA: TGTGCCAGCAGCTTAGCCGGGAGGGATACAGATACGCAGTATTTT
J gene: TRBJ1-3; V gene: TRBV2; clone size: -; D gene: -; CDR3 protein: CASRADSGNTIYF; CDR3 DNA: TGTGCCAGCAGGGCTGACTCTGGAAACACCATATATTTT
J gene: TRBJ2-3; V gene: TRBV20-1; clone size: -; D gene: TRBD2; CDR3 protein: CSALKREGGADTQYF; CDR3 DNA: TGCAGTGCTCTTAAGCGGGAGGGCGGGGCAGATACGCAGTATTTT
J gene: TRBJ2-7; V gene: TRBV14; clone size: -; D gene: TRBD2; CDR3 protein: CASSRGPTSGRNEQYF; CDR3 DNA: TGTGCCAGCAGCCGGGGACCCACTAGCGGGAGAAACGAGCAGTACTTC
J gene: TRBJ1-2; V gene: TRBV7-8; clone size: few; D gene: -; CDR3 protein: CASSPDLGYGYTF; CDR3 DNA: TGTGCCAGCAGCCCGGACCTAGGGTATGGCTACACCTTC
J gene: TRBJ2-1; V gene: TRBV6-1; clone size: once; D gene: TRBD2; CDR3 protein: CASSEGIAGGPYNEQFF; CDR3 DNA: TGTGCCAGCAGTGAGGGGATAGCGGGAGGCCCCTACAATGAGCAGTTCTTC
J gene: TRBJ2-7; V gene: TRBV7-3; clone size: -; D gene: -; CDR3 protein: CASSQSGNPYEQYF; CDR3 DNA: TGTGCCAGCAGCCAATCGGGGAATCCCTACGAGCAGTACTTC
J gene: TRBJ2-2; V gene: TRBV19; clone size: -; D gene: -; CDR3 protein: CASSEIAVHRLFF; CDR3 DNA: TGTGCCAGTAGTGAGATCGCAGTGCACCGCCTGTTTTTT
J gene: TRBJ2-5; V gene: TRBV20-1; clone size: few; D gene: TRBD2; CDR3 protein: CSADPLGLAGVQTQYF; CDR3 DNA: TGCAGTGCCGATCCCCTTGGACTAGCGGGAGTCCAGACCCAGTACTTC
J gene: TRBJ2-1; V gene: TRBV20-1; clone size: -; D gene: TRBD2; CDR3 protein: CSAIPGLESYNEQFF; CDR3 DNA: TGCAGTGCGATTCCGGGACTAGAATCCTACAATGAGCAGTTCTTC
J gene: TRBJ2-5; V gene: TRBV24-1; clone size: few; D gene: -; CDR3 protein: CATSDKIIQETQYF; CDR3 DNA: TGTGCCACCAGTGACAAGATTATACAAGAGACCCAGTACTTC
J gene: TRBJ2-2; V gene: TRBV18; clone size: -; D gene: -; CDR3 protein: CASSPPTGVGTGELFF; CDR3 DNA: TGTGCCAGCTCACCACCGACGGGAGTGGGGACCGGGGAGCTGTTTTTT
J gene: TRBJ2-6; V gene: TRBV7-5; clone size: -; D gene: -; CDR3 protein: CISVPEAYALAGCGANVLTF; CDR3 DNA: -
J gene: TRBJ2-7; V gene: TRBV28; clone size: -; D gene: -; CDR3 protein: CASRGQGHYEQYF; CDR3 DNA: TGTGCCAGCAGAGGGCAGGGTCACTACGAGCAGTACTTC
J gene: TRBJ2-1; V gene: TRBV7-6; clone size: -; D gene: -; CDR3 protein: CASSLDLGLGNEQFF; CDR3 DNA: TGTGCCAGCAGCTTAGACCTCGGGTTGGGTAATGAGCAGTTCTTC
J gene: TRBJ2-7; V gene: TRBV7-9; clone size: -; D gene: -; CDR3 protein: CASSLGTTSYEQYF; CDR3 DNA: TGTGCCAGCAGCTTAGGGACTACCTCCTACGAGCAGTACTTC
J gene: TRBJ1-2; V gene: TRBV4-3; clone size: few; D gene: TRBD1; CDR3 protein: CASSQDGTGAYYGYTF; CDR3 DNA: TGCGCCAGCAGCCAAGATGGGACAGGGGCGTACTATGGCTACACCTTC
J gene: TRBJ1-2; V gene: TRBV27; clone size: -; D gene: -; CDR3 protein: CASSGRAGIGYTF; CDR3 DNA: TGTGCCAGCAGCGGGCGGGCAGGGATTGGCTACACCTTC
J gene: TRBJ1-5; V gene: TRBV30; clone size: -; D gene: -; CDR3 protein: CAWSVFGKGNQPQHF; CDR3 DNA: TGTGCCTGGAGTGTCTTCGGTAAGGGCAATCAGCCCCAGCATTTT
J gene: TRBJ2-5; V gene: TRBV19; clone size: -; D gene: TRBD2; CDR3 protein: CASSQQGGLAGVETQYF; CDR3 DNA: TGTGCCAGTAGTCAACAAGGGGGGCTAGCGGGAGTGGAGACCCAGTACTTC
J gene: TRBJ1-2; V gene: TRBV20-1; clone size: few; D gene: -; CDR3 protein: CSARPETNIWGYTF; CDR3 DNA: TGCAGTGCTAGACCCGAAACCAATATTTGGGGCTACACCTTC
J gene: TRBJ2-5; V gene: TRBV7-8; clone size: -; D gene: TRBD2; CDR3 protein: CASSFLAGGKETQYF; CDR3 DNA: TGTGCCAGCAGCTTTTTAGCGGGAGGGAAAGAGACCCAGTACTTC
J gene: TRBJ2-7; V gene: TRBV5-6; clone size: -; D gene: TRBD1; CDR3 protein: CASSPRNRGHYEQYF; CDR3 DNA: TGTGCCAGCAGCCCGAGGAACAGGGGGCATTACGAGCAGTACTTC
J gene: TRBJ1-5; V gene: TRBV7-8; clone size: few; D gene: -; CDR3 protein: CASSLASVGGNQPQHF; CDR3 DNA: TGTGCCAGCAGCTTAGCATCGGTCGGGGGCAATCAGCCCCAGCATTTT
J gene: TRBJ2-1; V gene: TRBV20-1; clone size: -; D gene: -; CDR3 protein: CSAREIQDWAFF; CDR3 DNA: TGCAGTGCTAGAGAAATCCAGGATTGGGCGTTCTTC
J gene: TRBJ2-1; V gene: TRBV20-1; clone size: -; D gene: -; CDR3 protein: CSAPTRKGSYNEQFF; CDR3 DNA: TGCAGTGCCCCAACTCGGAAGGGCTCCTACAATGAGCAGTTCTTC
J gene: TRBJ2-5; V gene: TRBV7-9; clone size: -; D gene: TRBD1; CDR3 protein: CASSSLTGVETQYF; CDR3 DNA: TGTGCCAGCAGCTCATTGACAGGGGTGGAGACCCAGTACTTC
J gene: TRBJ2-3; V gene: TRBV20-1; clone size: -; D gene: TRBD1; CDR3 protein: CSAPGTGPIGGFGAVYF; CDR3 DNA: TGCAGTGCCCCCGGGACAGGGCCAATCGGGGGGTTCGGGGCAGTCTATTTT
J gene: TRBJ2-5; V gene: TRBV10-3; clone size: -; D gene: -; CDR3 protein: CAISRDGAGETQYF; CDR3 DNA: TGTGCCATCAGTAGAGATGGGGCGGGGGAGACCCAGTACTTC
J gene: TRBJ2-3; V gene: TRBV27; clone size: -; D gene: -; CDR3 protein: CASSLYGDTQYF; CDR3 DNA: TGTGCCAGCAGTTTATACGGAGATACGCAGTATTTT
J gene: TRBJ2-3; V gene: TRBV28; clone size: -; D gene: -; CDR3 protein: CASSLSGGGADTQYF; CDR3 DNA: TGTGCCAGCAGTTTATCAGGGGGAGGGGCAGATACGCAGTATTTT
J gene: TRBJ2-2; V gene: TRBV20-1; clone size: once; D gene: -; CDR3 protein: CSGKKPNTGELFF; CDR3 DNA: TGCAGTGGAAAGAAGCCCAACACCGGGGAGCTGTTTTTT
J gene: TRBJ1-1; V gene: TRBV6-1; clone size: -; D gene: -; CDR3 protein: CASSTWENTEAFF; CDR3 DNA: TGTGCCAGCAGTACATGGGAGAACACTGAAGCTTTCTTT
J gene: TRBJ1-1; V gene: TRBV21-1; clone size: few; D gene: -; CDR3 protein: CASRTGGEAFF; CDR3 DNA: TGTGCCAGCAGGACGGGGGGTGAAGCTTTCTTT
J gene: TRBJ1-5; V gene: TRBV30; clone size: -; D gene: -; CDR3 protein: CAWSTRTVQPQHF; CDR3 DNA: TGTGCCTGGAGTACGCGGACAGTTCAGCCCCAGCATTTT
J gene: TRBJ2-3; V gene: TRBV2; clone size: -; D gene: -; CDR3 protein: CASRASSTDTQYF; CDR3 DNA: TGTGCCAGCAGAGCTTCTAGCACAGATACGCAGTATTTT
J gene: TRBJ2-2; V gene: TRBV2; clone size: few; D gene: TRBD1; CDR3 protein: CASSVETGDTGELFF; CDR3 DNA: TGTGCCAGCAGCGTGGAGACAGGGGACACCGGGGAGCTGTTTTTT